The rows below give T cell receptor beta chains drawn from one sample of a study of shared clonotypes between healthy human individuals. Profiled with immunoSEQ multiplex PCR; TCRdb holds only in-frame clones, not every one. The sample contains about 2.4 million clones, about 92% of which appear only once. Sequences were obtained from naive CD4+ T cells sorted from blood. The receptors originated from a man younger than 35 in good health. The CDR3 runs from the conserved cysteine through the conserved F or W. The order of the fields is CDR3 DNA, CDR3 protein, V gene, J gene, D gene, clone size. The D gene is left open where the match is weak. Size tells how often a clone was seen (once, few, many) or the class of an expanded clone, and some rows leave it out.

cdr3_nt: TGTGCCAGCAGCTTGGGGGAGACTCAGTACCAAGAGACCCAGTACTTC; cdr3_aa: CASSLGETQYQETQYF; v_call: TRBV7-9; j_call: TRBJ2-5; d_call: -; clone_size: -
cdr3_nt: TGCGCCAGCAGCCGGGACAGGGACAATTCACCCCTCCACTTT; cdr3_aa: CASSRDRDNSPLHF; v_call: TRBV10-2; j_call: TRBJ1-6; d_call: TRBD1; clone_size: -
cdr3_nt: TGTGCCAGCTCACCACCCCCTACGGGATCGGAAGCTTTCTTT; cdr3_aa: CASSPPPTGSEAFF; v_call: TRBV18; j_call: TRBJ1-1; d_call: -; clone_size: -
cdr3_nt: TGTGCCAGCAGCCCCGGGTCGGGTATCTATGGCTACACCTTC; cdr3_aa: CASSPGSGIYGYTF; v_call: TRBV7-3; j_call: TRBJ1-2; d_call: -; clone_size: -
cdr3_nt: TGTGCCAGCAGACAATCTCACCTATCCTACGAGCAGTACTTC; cdr3_aa: CASRQSHLSYEQYF; v_call: TRBV6-1; j_call: TRBJ2-7; d_call: -; clone_size: -
cdr3_nt: TGTGCCAGCAGTGACAGTCGTAGCGACCAAGAGACCCAGTACTTC; cdr3_aa: CASSDSRSDQETQYF; v_call: TRBV6-4; j_call: TRBJ2-5; d_call: -; clone_size: -
cdr3_nt: TGTGCCAGCTCACCACTGCAGGGGAACACTGAAGCTTTCTTT; cdr3_aa: CASSPLQGNTEAFF; v_call: TRBV18; j_call: TRBJ1-1; d_call: -; clone_size: -
cdr3_nt: TGTGCCAGCAGTTACCGGGTAGCGGCAGGAGAGACCCAGTACTTC; cdr3_aa: CASSYRVAAGETQYF; v_call: TRBV6-5; j_call: TRBJ2-5; d_call: -; clone_size: -
cdr3_nt: TGTGCCAGCTCACCAAGCGATGGCTACACCTTC; cdr3_aa: CASSPSDGYTF; v_call: TRBV18; j_call: TRBJ1-2; d_call: -; clone_size: -
cdr3_nt: TGTGCCACCAGCAGAAGGGGACAGGCTTTCTACGAGCAGTACTTC; cdr3_aa: CATSRRGQAFYEQYF; v_call: TRBV15; j_call: TRBJ2-7; d_call: TRBD1; clone_size: -
cdr3_nt: TGCGCCAGCAGTCAACGGAGGGCGCGAACCCAGTACTTC; cdr3_aa: CASSQRRARTQYF; v_call: TRBV23-1; j_call: TRBJ2-5; d_call: -; clone_size: -
cdr3_nt: TGCGCCAGCAGCCGGAGGACAGGGGGAGTCCCCGGGGAGCTGTTTTTT; cdr3_aa: CASSRRTGGVPGELFF; v_call: TRBV5-1; j_call: TRBJ2-2; d_call: TRBD1; clone_size: -
cdr3_nt: TGTGCCTGGAGTGAGACCCTTTCAGAGCAGTACTTC; cdr3_aa: CAWSETLSEQYF; v_call: TRBV30; j_call: TRBJ2-7; d_call: -; clone_size: -
cdr3_nt: TGTGCCAGCAGTGTAGTGCCCCAGGGGTCGGCGGGGGGATACAATGAGCAGTTCTTC; cdr3_aa: CASSVVPQGSAGGYNEQFF; v_call: TRBV6-1; j_call: TRBJ2-1; d_call: TRBD2; clone_size: -
cdr3_nt: TGCGCCAGCAGCTTATCGGGGACTGAAGCTTTCTTT; cdr3_aa: CASSLSGTEAFF; v_call: TRBV5-1; j_call: TRBJ1-1; d_call: -; clone_size: -
cdr3_nt: TGTGCCAGCCGCGGGGGGGGCGGGGATCAGCCCCAGCATTTT; cdr3_aa: CASRGGGGDQPQHF; v_call: TRBV27; j_call: TRBJ1-5; d_call: -; clone_size: once
cdr3_nt: TGCGCCAGCAGCTTGACAGGGGCCAATCAGCCCCAGCATTTT; cdr3_aa: CASSLTGANQPQHF; v_call: TRBV5-1; j_call: TRBJ1-5; d_call: TRBD1; clone_size: -
cdr3_nt: TGTGCCAGCAGCTCACGGGCCAGGGGCGGCACTGAAGCTTTCTTT; cdr3_aa: CASSSRARGGTEAFF; v_call: TRBV21-1; j_call: TRBJ1-1; d_call: -; clone_size: few
cdr3_nt: TGTGCCAGCAGCGGATGGGGGGCAGGTCAGCCCCAGCATTTT; cdr3_aa: CASSGWGAGQPQHF; v_call: TRBV9; j_call: TRBJ1-5; d_call: -; clone_size: few
cdr3_nt: TGCAGCGTTGCAGCCCCGGACAACTCCTACGAGCAGTACTTC; cdr3_aa: CSVAAPDNSYEQYF; v_call: TRBV29-1; j_call: TRBJ2-7; d_call: -; clone_size: once
cdr3_nt: TGTGCCAGTAGTAAGAAGGGACAGGGGGCCTACGAGCAGTACTTC; cdr3_aa: CASSKKGQGAYEQYF; v_call: TRBV19; j_call: TRBJ2-7; d_call: TRBD1; clone_size: -
cdr3_nt: TGTGCCAGCAGTCAGGGTTCTGAGACCCAGTACTTC; cdr3_aa: CASSQGSETQYF; v_call: TRBV6-5; j_call: TRBJ2-5; d_call: -; clone_size: -
cdr3_nt: TGCGCCAGCAGCTCGGGACAAGACACAGATACGCAGTATTTT; cdr3_aa: CASSSGQDTDTQYF; v_call: TRBV5-1; j_call: TRBJ2-3; d_call: -; clone_size: -
cdr3_nt: TGTGCCAGCAGCTCGCACCAGTTTCGATCGAACACTGAAGCTTTCTTT; cdr3_aa: CASSSHQFRSNTEAFF; v_call: TRBV5-6; j_call: TRBJ1-1; d_call: -; clone_size: -
cdr3_nt: TGTGCCACCTCCCCCGGGCGGGGGGACACAGATACGCAGTATTTT; cdr3_aa: CATSPGRGDTDTQYF; v_call: TRBV10-3; j_call: TRBJ2-3; d_call: TRBD2; clone_size: -
cdr3_nt: TGTGCCAGCAGTGCAGGGGCCCTGAACACTGAAGCTTTCTTT; cdr3_aa: CASSAGALNTEAFF; v_call: TRBV6-5; j_call: TRBJ1-1; d_call: -; clone_size: -
cdr3_nt: TGTGCCAGCAGCTTCACGGACTCCCTCTCTGGGGCCAACGTCCTGACTTTC; cdr3_aa: CASSFTDSLSGANVLTF; v_call: TRBV7-9; j_call: TRBJ2-6; d_call: -; clone_size: -
cdr3_nt: TGTGCCAGCAGTGGACAGGGCGAGCATTTT; cdr3_aa: CASSGQGEHF; v_call: TRBV28; j_call: TRBJ1-5; d_call: TRBD1; clone_size: -
cdr3_nt: TGTGCCTGGAGAGACAGGGTCTTAGGTGAAGCTTTCTTT; cdr3_aa: CAWRDRVLGEAFF; v_call: TRBV30; j_call: TRBJ1-1; d_call: TRBD1; clone_size: few
cdr3_nt: TGTGCCAGCAGTCTAGCCTCCACACAGTTCTTC; cdr3_aa: CASSLASTQFF; v_call: TRBV5-5; j_call: TRBJ2-1; d_call: -; clone_size: -
cdr3_nt: TGCGCCAGCAGCTTGGAACAGGGGAGAGAGACCCAGTACTTC; cdr3_aa: CASSLEQGRETQYF; v_call: TRBV5-1; j_call: TRBJ2-5; d_call: TRBD1; clone_size: -
cdr3_nt: TGTGCCAGCACGCCCGGGACCTACAATGAGCAGTTCTTC; cdr3_aa: CASTPGTYNEQFF; v_call: TRBV6-6; j_call: TRBJ2-1; d_call: -; clone_size: -
cdr3_nt: TGTGCCAGCAACCGTGGGGGACACTTGGGACTCTACGAGCAGTACTTC; cdr3_aa: CASNRGGHLGLYEQYF; v_call: TRBV5-6; j_call: TRBJ2-7; d_call: -; clone_size: -
cdr3_nt: TGTGCCAGCAGCTTATTACGGGGGGGCCAAGAGACCCAGTACTTC; cdr3_aa: CASSLLRGGQETQYF; v_call: TRBV7-9; j_call: TRBJ2-5; d_call: TRBD2; clone_size: -
cdr3_nt: TGTGCCAGCAGTCCTCGGACAGGAAAGTACGAGCAGTACTTC; cdr3_aa: CASSPRTGKYEQYF; v_call: TRBV6-1; j_call: TRBJ2-7; d_call: TRBD1; clone_size: -
cdr3_nt: TGTGCCAGCAGTGGAAGGGGCCTCACCGGGGAGCTGTTTTTT; cdr3_aa: CASSGRGLTGELFF; v_call: TRBV6-1; j_call: TRBJ2-2; d_call: -; clone_size: -
cdr3_nt: TGTGCCAGGCCCCCGGACAGGAGACGCATGAACACTGAAGCTTTCTTT; cdr3_aa: CARPPDRRRMNTEAFF; v_call: TRBV19; j_call: TRBJ1-1; d_call: TRBD1; clone_size: -
cdr3_nt: TGTGCCATCAGGACCCTAGTACCAGATACGCAGTATTTT; cdr3_aa: CAIRTLVPDTQYF; v_call: TRBV10-3; j_call: TRBJ2-3; d_call: -; clone_size: -
cdr3_nt: TGTGCCAGCAGTTTAATCCGAGGGGGAGGGACCCAGTACTTC; cdr3_aa: CASSLIRGGGTQYF; v_call: TRBV28; j_call: TRBJ2-5; d_call: -; clone_size: -
cdr3_nt: TGTGCCAGCAGCTTACACAGGGGGCTTACTGAAGCTTTCTTT; cdr3_aa: CASSLHRGLTEAFF; v_call: TRBV7-2; j_call: TRBJ1-1; d_call: TRBD1; clone_size: -
cdr3_nt: TGTGCTAGTCGAAGGGGGATACTAGACGAGCAGTACTTC; cdr3_aa: CASRRGILDEQYF; v_call: TRBV12-5; j_call: TRBJ2-7; d_call: -; clone_size: -
cdr3_nt: TGTGCCAGCAGCCCACGGACAGGGAACACAGATACGCAGTATTTT; cdr3_aa: CASSPRTGNTDTQYF; v_call: TRBV5-4; j_call: TRBJ2-3; d_call: TRBD1; clone_size: -
cdr3_nt: TGCGCCAGCAGCTTGTCCCGCAATGAGCAGTTCTTC; cdr3_aa: CASSLSRNEQFF; v_call: TRBV5-1; j_call: TRBJ2-1; d_call: -; clone_size: -
cdr3_nt: TGCGCCAGCGGCCGAGCGGGGGGGCCGAATGAGCAGTTCTTC; cdr3_aa: CASGRAGGPNEQFF; v_call: TRBV5-1; j_call: TRBJ2-1; d_call: TRBD2; clone_size: -
cdr3_nt: TGTGCCTGGAGTCGGGACAGGACGAACTCCTACGAGCAGTACTTC; cdr3_aa: CAWSRDRTNSYEQYF; v_call: TRBV30; j_call: TRBJ2-7; d_call: TRBD1; clone_size: -
cdr3_nt: TGTGCCAGCAGCCCTGACGGGAGGAGCGGCAATGAGCAGTTCTTC; cdr3_aa: CASSPDGRSGNEQFF; v_call: TRBV7-9; j_call: TRBJ2-1; d_call: TRBD2; clone_size: -
cdr3_nt: TGCAGCGTTGCCTATAAGAGCGGGGACCAGCCCCAGCATTTT; cdr3_aa: CSVAYKSGDQPQHF; v_call: TRBV29-1; j_call: TRBJ1-5; d_call: -; clone_size: -